Given below is one TCR beta chain in context. This sample was taken from a study of blood T cell repertoires in COVID-19. In the study overall: Collection of acute and convalescent COVID-19 samples took place in the United States, Italy and Spain. PBMCs, B-cell-depleted T cells, or T cells were the source of the cDNA or gDNA that made up the material.

In the study's own analysis: Reference gene primer amplification yielded estimated nucleated cell counts. Profiled with immunoSEQ multiplex PCR; TCRdb holds only in-frame clones, not every one. That table gives V, J and clone size, and the DNA gave D and trimming. The sample has fewer than 250,000 clones, under 90% seen once. Patients of the Seattle cohort, enrolled during active infection, were followed longitudinally. Germline V gives CDR1 KGHSH, CDR2 LQKENI. The CDR3 has 16 amino acids. V shed 3 bases and J 0 bases; nucleotides not matched to a gene: 4. The V and J genes are TRBV18 and TRBJ1-4; TRBD1 matches 7 bases. What was sequenced was peripheral blood. This TCR derives from a man aged 50 to 60 with COVID-19, enrolled during active disease. CDR3 coding DNA: TGTGCCAGCTCACCCTGGGACAGTGCAACTAATGAAAAACTGTTTTTT. This codes for CASSPWDSATNEKLFF.